A single sample gave rise to the 3 T cell receptor beta chains below, sequenced in a study of shared clonotypes between healthy human individuals (TCRdb year 2020). Libraries were prepared through the immunoSEQ multiplex PCR assay. Imported from immuneACCESS, the table was reduced by TCRdb to in-frame sequences with V and J called. These copies leave out some clones; in studies compared against another copy, an unresolved V gene accounts for under half, and the cause of the remainder is not known. The sample table contains some 1 million clones; only one count was recorded for roughly 80% of them. The ten largest clones represent 1.2% to 1.5% of the sample. What was sequenced was memory CD4+ T cells sorted from blood. According to the study, the label for this sample's cell subset or site signals: CD45RA-negative fraction. All receptors come from a man aged 18 to 30 in good health.

As for this clone: Other DNA sequences within the sample encode an identical CDR3. The chain recombines TRBV10-1 with TRBJ1-1; D might be TRBD1 (5 bases). The V and J ends lost 0 bases and 4 bases respectively, with 9 bases between them. From germline, CDR1 is WNHNN and CDR2 SYGVQD (reference sequence). This CDR3 spans 14 amino acids. The CDR3 loop is CASSESGGGTEAFF. As DNA, the CDR3 is TGCGCCAGCAGTGAGTCTGGGGGGGGCACTGAAGCTTTCTTT.

The genes are TRBV5-1 and TRBJ2-3, with D unclear. Germline V gene lookup returns CDR1 SGHRS and CDR2 YFSETQ. Trimming stripped 0 bases from V and 3 bases from J, with 11 bases between. The CDR3 is 15 residues long. This CDR3 is CASSLGRVKTDTQYF. The DNA for the CDR3 is TGCGCCAGCAGCTTGGGGCGAGTTAAAACAGATACGCAGTATTTT.

The CDR3 DNA reads TGTGCCAGCAGTGACAACAGCCACTCTGGAAACACCATATATTTT. Translating it yields CASSDNSHSGNTIYF. This chain joins TRBV2 and TRBJ1-3, with no clear D. There are 15 residues in the CDR3. The germline CDR1 and CDR2 sequences are SNHLY and FYNNEI. V lost 3 bases and J 0 bases, leaving 9 bases between the germline ends.